This record looks at one TCR beta chain sequence and its context. Libraries were prepared by immunoSEQ multiplex PCR; TCRdb keeps only in-frame clonotypes and omits some of them. The data contain about 34,000 clones, roughly nine tenths of them singletons. This sample was taken from a study of control samples from healthy donors and cancer patients. Germline V gives CDR1 MGHRA, CDR2 YSYEKL. Deletions cut 2 bases from V and 1 base from J, with 9 bases between. The CDR3 length is 15 residues. The chain uses TRBV4-1 and TRBJ1-5; perhaps TRBD1 as D (6 bases). This TCR was sampled from a woman between 35 and 50 years old with lung cancer. Material for sequencing was PBMCs. In DNA form, the CDR3 reads TGCGCCAGCAGCCAAAGCACAGGGAGCAATCAGCCCCAGCATTTT. Protein product: CASSQSTGSNQPQHF.